The rows below give T cell receptor beta chains drawn from one sample of a study of shared clonotypes between healthy human individuals. Data came from immunoSEQ multiplex PCR; TCRdb stores just in-frame clones and leaves some out. In the table there are about 2.4 million clones, over 85% of which are singletons. Sequenced input: naive CD4+ T cells sorted from blood. The origin of the receptors is a man aged 18 to 29 in good health. Each CDR3 is given with its conserved first and last residue. D genes are given only for firm matches. The listing skips clone size in some rows; elsewhere it reads once, few, many or a size class.

abundance: .
d_gene: .
len: 13
v_gene: TRBV10-3
j_gene: TRBJ2-7
CDR3aa: CAISDIRGYEQYF
CDR3nt: TGTGCCATCAGTGACATTCGGGGCTACGAGCAGTACTTC

abundance: once
d_gene: TRBD2
len: 15
v_gene: TRBV5-4
j_gene: TRBJ2-3
CDR3aa: CASTSGGVTTDTQYF
CDR3nt: TGTGCCAGTACTAGCGGGGGGGTAACCACAGATACGCAGTATTTT

abundance: .
d_gene: TRBD2
len: 15
v_gene: TRBV6-1
j_gene: TRBJ2-7
CDR3aa: CASKELAGFSYEQYF
CDR3nt: TGTGCCAGCAAAGAACTAGCGGGGTTCTCCTACGAGCAGTACTTC

abundance: .
d_gene: .
len: 15
v_gene: TRBV7-9
j_gene: TRBJ2-1
CDR3aa: CASSFSGGSYNEQFF
CDR3nt: TGTGCCAGCAGCTTTTCCGGGGGCTCCTACAATGAGCAGTTCTTC

abundance: .
d_gene: .
len: 16
v_gene: TRBV7-2
j_gene: TRBJ1-5
CDR3aa: CASSLGGFRGNQPQHF
CDR3nt: TGTGCCAGCAGCCTGGGCGGGTTCCGGGGCAATCAGCCCCAGCATTTT

abundance: .
d_gene: TRBD1
len: 17
v_gene: TRBV4-1
j_gene: TRBJ2-7
CDR3aa: CASSQKIPGQGSREQYF
CDR3nt: TGCGCCAGCAGCCAAAAGATCCCGGGACAGGGTTCTAGGGAGCAGTACTTC

abundance: .
d_gene: .
len: 14
v_gene: TRBV28
j_gene: TRBJ2-7
CDR3aa: CASREQGRAYEQYF
CDR3nt: TGTGCCAGCAGGGAACAGGGGAGGGCCTACGAGCAGTACTTC

abundance: .
d_gene: .
len: 15
v_gene: TRBV10-3
j_gene: TRBJ2-7
CDR3aa: CAISEYGGEAYEQYF
CDR3nt: TGTGCCATCAGTGAGTATGGGGGAGAGGCCTACGAGCAGTACTTC

abundance: .
d_gene: .
len: 14
v_gene: TRBV7-2
j_gene: TRBJ1-1
CDR3aa: CASTTWAGNTEAFF
CDR3nt: TGTGCCAGCACCACATGGGCAGGGAACACTGAAGCTTTCTTT

abundance: .
d_gene: TRBD1
len: 14
v_gene: TRBV2
j_gene: TRBJ2-7
CDR3aa: CASNRDRGRGEQYF
CDR3nt: TGTGCCAGCAATAGGGACAGGGGAAGAGGGGAGCAGTACTTC

abundance: .
d_gene: TRBD1
len: 14
v_gene: TRBV5-1
j_gene: TRBJ2-2
CDR3aa: CASCRTGVTGELFF
CDR3nt: TGCGCCAGCTGCCGGACAGGGGTTACCGGGGAGCTGTTTTTT

abundance: .
d_gene: .
len: 16
v_gene: TRBV14
j_gene: TRBJ2-1
CDR3aa: CASSLRTASSYNEQFF
CDR3nt: TGTGCCAGCAGCCTCCGGACAGCCAGCTCCTACAATGAGCAGTTCTTC

abundance: .
d_gene: .
len: 12
v_gene: TRBV6-1
j_gene: TRBJ2-1
CDR3aa: CASTADYNEQFF
CDR3nt: TGTGCCAGCACCGCAGACTACAATGAGCAGTTCTTC

abundance: few
d_gene: .
len: 15
v_gene: TRBV7-2
j_gene: TRBJ1-6
CDR3aa: CASRPTRGANSPLHF
CDR3nt: TGTGCCAGCAGACCCACCCGGGGCGCAAATTCACCCCTCCACTTT

abundance: .
d_gene: TRBD2
len: 20
v_gene: TRBV19
j_gene: TRBJ2-2
CDR3aa: CASSIGTGRFGGGDTGELFF
CDR3nt: TGTGCCAGTAGTATAGGGACCGGACGATTCGGCGGGGGGGACACCGGGGAGCTGTTTTTT

abundance: once
d_gene: TRBD2
len: 15
v_gene: TRBV5-4
j_gene: TRBJ2-1
CDR3aa: CASSQTSGAYNEQFF
CDR3nt: TGTGCCAGCAGTCAGACTAGCGGGGCCTACAATGAGCAGTTCTTC

abundance: .
d_gene: .
len: 15
v_gene: TRBV5-4
j_gene: TRBJ2-5
CDR3aa: CASRGVRGEGETQYF
CDR3nt: TGTGCCAGCAGGGGGGTCAGGGGAGAGGGAGAGACCCAGTACTTC

abundance: few
d_gene: .
len: 14
v_gene: TRBV7-2
j_gene: TRBJ2-3
CDR3aa: CASSLGGFTDTQYF
CDR3nt: TGTGCCAGCAGCTTAGGGGGGTTCACAGATACGCAGTATTTT

abundance: .
d_gene: TRBD2
len: 14
v_gene: TRBV6-5
j_gene: TRBJ2-7
CDR3aa: CASSPRGGFYEQYF
CDR3nt: TGTGCCAGCAGCCCCCGGGGGGGATTCTACGAGCAGTACTTC

abundance: .
d_gene: TRBD2
len: 17
v_gene: TRBV2
j_gene: TRBJ2-3
CDR3aa: CASSEAPSGRGADTQYF
CDR3nt: TGTGCCAGCAGTGAAGCGCCAAGCGGGAGGGGGGCAGATACGCAGTATTTT

abundance: .
d_gene: .
len: 16
v_gene: TRBV5-6
j_gene: TRBJ1-4
CDR3aa: CASSLQGLSSEEKLFF
CDR3nt: TGTGCCAGCAGCTTACAGGGTTTATCCTCGGAGGAAAAACTGTTTTTT

abundance: .
d_gene: .
len: 18
v_gene: TRBV5-1
j_gene: TRBJ1-2
CDR3aa: CASSLTPPTGIIFYGYTF
CDR3nt: TGCGCCAGCAGCTTGACCCCTCCAACAGGGATCATCTTCTATGGCTACACCTTC

abundance: few
d_gene: .
len: 14
v_gene: TRBV2
j_gene: TRBJ2-7
CDR3aa: CASSEQGSSYEQYF
CDR3nt: TGTGCCAGCAGTGAACAGGGGAGCTCCTACGAGCAGTACTTC

abundance: .
d_gene: TRBD2
len: 14
v_gene: TRBV10-3
j_gene: TRBJ2-1
CDR3aa: CAISWTSGNNEQFF
CDR3nt: TGTGCCATCAGTTGGACTAGCGGGAACAATGAGCAGTTCTTC

abundance: .
d_gene: .
len: 15
v_gene: TRBV11-2
j_gene: TRBJ1-5
CDR3aa: CASSLDMTGNQPQHF
CDR3nt: TGTGCCAGCAGCTTAGATATGACGGGAAATCAGCCCCAGCATTTT

abundance: .
d_gene: .
len: 12
v_gene: TRBV10-3
j_gene: TRBJ2-1
CDR3aa: CATQGAYNEQFF
CDR3nt: TGTGCCACGCAGGGCGCCTACAATGAGCAGTTCTTC

abundance: .
d_gene: .
len: 14
v_gene: TRBV15
j_gene: TRBJ2-7
CDR3aa: CATSRAGWTYEQYF
CDR3nt: TGTGCCACCAGCAGAGCGGGCTGGACCTACGAGCAGTACTTC

abundance: .
d_gene: .
len: 14
v_gene: TRBV30
j_gene: TRBJ2-7
CDR3aa: CAWSPNRVGYEQYF
CDR3nt: TGTGCCTGGAGTCCCAACAGGGTCGGGTACGAGCAGTACTTC

abundance: once
d_gene: .
len: 13
v_gene: TRBV6-5
j_gene: TRBJ2-5
CDR3aa: CASSLTAQETQYF
CDR3nt: TGTGCCAGCAGTTTGACAGCCCAAGAGACCCAGTACTTC

abundance: once
d_gene: TRBD1
len: 16
v_gene: TRBV2
j_gene: TRBJ2-7
CDR3aa: CASSAPRDRLGYEQYF
CDR3nt: TGTGCCAGCAGCGCGCCCCGGGACAGATTAGGGTACGAGCAGTACTTC

abundance: many
d_gene: .
len: 11
v_gene: TRBV18
j_gene: TRBJ2-5
CDR3aa: CASSPQETQYF
CDR3nt: TGTGCCAGCTCACCCCAAGAGACCCAGTACTTC

abundance: .
d_gene: TRBD1
len: 16
v_gene: TRBV6-6
j_gene: TRBJ2-7
CDR3aa: CASSDPRPGGSYEQYF
CDR3nt: TGTGCCAGCAGCGACCCTCGCCCAGGGGGCTCCTACGAGCAGTACTTC

abundance: .
d_gene: .
len: 15
v_gene: TRBV6-8
j_gene: TRBJ2-7
CDR3aa: CASTTLGGPSYEQYF
CDR3nt: TGTGCCAGCACCACCTTGGGGGGACCTTCCTACGAGCAGTACTTC

abundance: .
d_gene: .
len: 14
v_gene: TRBV5-5
j_gene: TRBJ1-5
CDR3aa: CASSLNFENQPQHF
CDR3nt: TGTGCCAGCAGCTTGAATTTCGAGAATCAGCCCCAGCATTTT

abundance: .
d_gene: .
len: 14
v_gene: TRBV10-2
j_gene: TRBJ1-2
CDR3aa: CASSESGGYYGYTF
CDR3nt: TGCGCCAGCAGTGAGTCAGGGGGATACTATGGCTACACCTTC

abundance: .
d_gene: TRBD2
len: 16
v_gene: TRBV10-3
j_gene: TRBJ2-2
CDR3aa: CAISELVAGNTGELFF
CDR3nt: TGTGCCATCAGTGAGTTGGTAGCGGGTAACACCGGGGAGCTGTTTTTT

abundance: .
d_gene: .
len: 14
v_gene: TRBV19
j_gene: TRBJ1-5
CDR3aa: CASTSDGYDQPQHF
CDR3nt: TGTGCCAGTACCTCGGACGGATATGATCAGCCCCAGCATTTT

abundance: .
d_gene: .
len: 13
v_gene: TRBV10-1
j_gene: TRBJ2-3
CDR3aa: CASSRMYTDTQYF
CDR3nt: TGCGCCAGCAGTAGGATGTACACAGATACGCAGTATTTT

abundance: .
d_gene: .
len: 14
v_gene: TRBV6-5
j_gene: TRBJ1-3
CDR3aa: CASSYQSSGNTIYF
CDR3nt: TGTGCCAGCAGTTATCAGAGCTCTGGAAACACCATATATTTT